This note documents a single T cell receptor beta chain sequence. The antigen is unknown. These data belong to a study of radiotherapy plus CTLA-4 blockade in lung cancer. Overall study: For 15% to 20% of patients, objective responses occurred, and around 31% had disease control. Overall study results and limits: Early clonal dynamics of blood T cells, together with interferon-beta, were reported as the best response predictor. Clones of tumor-derived TCRs expanded in blood after radiotherapy plus ipilimumab.

Here immunoSEQ multiplex PCR was the method, and the copy in TCRdb shows in-frame clones only, minus some. The sample carries some 64,000 clones, approximately 76% recorded once. CDR1 and CDR2 from the germline V gene are LNHNV and YYDKDF (reference sequence). CDR3 length: 16 residues. The ends lost 2 bases at V and 2 bases at J; junction bases unmatched: 5. People whose metastatic non-small-cell lung cancer was chemo-refractory got focal radiation along with CTLA-4 blockade by ipilimumab. The clonotype comes from a human donor with non-small cell lung cancer whose response to radiotherapy plus ipilimumab could not be evaluated. Some clones in this sample may be carry-over from other donors' samples. The sample consisted of peripheral blood, taken from a patient treated with radiotherapy plus ipilimumab. The rearrangement joins TRBV15 to TRBJ2-3; 9 nucleotides line up with TRBD2. CDR3 sequence: CATSRIAGAFTDTQYF. DNA for the CDR3: TGTGCCACCAGCAGAATAGCGGGGGCCTTCACAGATACGCAGTATTTT.